This TCR beta chain appears in the sequencing data of a study of cytomegalovirus exposure and HLA in healthy donors. The CDR3 runs 12 residues. V was clipped by 0 bases and J by 5 bases, with 4 bases between them. CDR1 and CDR2 from the germline V gene are SGDLS and YYNGEE. The protocol was immunoSEQ multiplex PCR, while the TCRdb copy is restricted to in-frame clones and leaves out a portion. The data contain some 140,000 clones, 86% of them seen just once; the ten biggest clones take up roughly 2.1%. The sequenced sample consisted of PBMCs. This chain connects TRBV9 to TRBJ2-3; no firm D call. The sequence derives from a human donor in good health. The CDR3 region is CASSVDIDTQYF. CDR3 nucleotides: TGTGCCAGCAGCGTAGATATAGATACGCAGTATTTT. Drawing the rest from reference TRBV9 and TRBJ2-3, the complete variable domain is DSGVTQTPKHLITATGQRVTLRCSPRSGDLSVYWYQQSLDQGLQFLIQYYNGEERAKGNILERFSAQQFPDLHSELNLSSLELGDSALYFCASSVDIDTQYFGPGTRLTVL.